These 19 T cell receptor beta chains share one sample of origin, sequenced in a study of OX40 agonist ivuxolimab in advanced cancers. Using immunoSEQ multiplex PCR, the repertoire was profiled, and TCRdb retains in-frame clones only, with some absent. The data show about 79,000 clones, about 90% seen once. The sample consisted of CD4+ or CD8+ T cells sorted from blood, taken in a trial of the OX40 agonist ivuxolimab. Every receptor here comes from an adult with an advanced solid tumor such as melanoma, head and neck, liver or kidney cancer.

This clone was counted a few times. CDR3 DNA: TGCGCCAGCGCCCGGGACAGGGAATATTCACCCCTCCACTTT. Encoded protein: CASARDREYSPLHF. This chain uses TRBV5-1 with TRBJ1-6; 9 bases agree with TRBD1. V was pared by 7 bases and J by 8 bases, with 7 bases of the junction left unmatched. CDR1 and CDR2 from the germline V gene are SGHRS and YFSETQ. This CDR3 spans 14 amino acids.

The chain combines TRBV19 with TRBJ2-2, with TRBD1 identical over 9 bases. J gave up 0 bases and V 2 bases, and 7 bases lay outside the gene matches. This CDR3 region has 18 residues. Germline V lookup: CDR1 LNHDA, CDR2 SQIVND (reference sequence). The CDR3 loop reads CASSISPGQGANTGELFF. In DNA, the CDR3 is TGTGCCAGTAGTATATCACCGGGACAGGGAGCGAACACCGGGGAGCTGTTTTTT.

The chain employs TRBV7-9 and TRBJ1-2; weak D call: TRBD1 (6 bases). In germline, CDR1 is SEHNR, CDR2 FQNEAQ (reference sequence). This CDR3 has 17 residues. The V end was cut by 5 bases, the J end by 0 bases, with 19 bases between. The CDR3 loop reads CASSEAGTPTTNYGYTF. As DNA, the CDR3 is TGTGCCAGCAGCGAGGCCGGGACACCTACCACTAACTATGGCTACACCTTC.

The J gene is TRBJ1-6, the V gene TRBV27; D possibly corresponds to TRBD1 (5 bases). With 5 bases removed from V and 9 bases from J, the gap between germline ends came to 20 bases. The CDR3 spans 16 residues. Germline V gene data show CDR1 as MNHEY and CDR2 as SMNVEV (reference sequence). The CDR3 sequence is CASSPQGVVDSSPLHF. The CDR3 DNA reads as TGTGCCAGCAGTCCGCAGGGTGTCGTTGATAGTTCACCCCTCCACTTT.

V is TRBV2 and J is TRBJ2-3; 10 bases are a match to TRBD2. This CDR3 is 16 amino acids long. V shed 4 bases, J shed 3 bases, and the junction held 7 bases outside the gene matches. The germline V gene has CDR1 SNHLY and CDR2 FYNNEI. CDR3 DNA: TGTGCCAGCAGTGTTAATAGCGGGGGGACTACAGATACGCAGTATTTT. This encodes CASSVNSGGTTDTQYF.

This sequence joins TRBV7-2 and TRBJ1-1, with 7 positions matching TRBD1. The germline V gene has CDR1 SGHTA and CDR2 FQGNSA. The CDR3 runs to 13 residues. J was trimmed by 5 bases and V by 2 bases; bases with no gene match: 2. The CDR3 region is CASSLLQGTEAFF. The CDR3 region has the DNA TGTGCCAGCAGCTTACTACAGGGGACTGAAGCTTTCTTT.

The chain joins TRBV5-4 to TRBJ2-2; tentatively, D is TRBD2 (5 bases). CDR1 is SGHNT and CDR2 is YYREEE in the germline V gene (reference sequence). The CDR3 totals 16 residues. Trimming cost V 2 bases and J 2 bases, with 13 bases left between them. The CDR3 protein is CASSFDGLKNTGELFF. CDR3 DNA: TGTGCCAGCAGCTTTGACGGACTTAAAAACACCGGGGAGCTGTTTTTT.

The gene calls are TRBV19 and TRBJ2-2; 9 bases map to TRBD1. CDR1 LNHDA and CDR2 SQIVND come from the germline V gene (reference sequence). The length of the CDR3 is 14 residues. The V and J ends lost 5 bases and 4 bases, in that order; junction bases with no gene match: 2. CDR3 region: CASSVTGGTGELFF. Written as DNA, the CDR3 is TGTGCCAGTAGTGTGACAGGGGGCACCGGGGAGCTGTTTTTT. Supplemented by reference TRBV19 and TRBJ2-2, the full variable domain reads DGGITQSPKYLFRKEGQNVTLSCEQNLNHDAMYWYRQDPGQGLRLIYYSQIVNDFQKGDIAEGYSVSREKKESFPLTVTSAQKNPTAFYLCASSVTGGTGELFFGEGSRLTVL.

This clone has just one count. This chain links TRBV19 with TRBJ1-5; perhaps TRBD1 as D (5 bases). The CDR3 runs to 17 residues. The germline V gene encodes CDR1 LNHDA and CDR2 SQIVND (reference sequence). Trimming took 9 bases from V and 0 from J, leaving 21 bases between them. In nucleotides, the CDR3 is TGTGCCAGCCGGTGGGGCCTGGGCCGTTATAGCAATCAGCCCCAGCATTTT. This codes for CASRWGLGRYSNQPQHF.

This sequence joins TRBV28 and TRBJ1-3, with D possibly being TRBD1 (5 bases). The germline V gene encodes CDR1 MDHEN and CDR2 SYDVKM. V lost 5 bases and J lost 0, with 14 bases in between. The CDR3 spans 16 residues. The CDR3 region has the DNA TGTGCCAGCAGTGCCGGGACTCAGAGCTCTGGAAACACCATATATTTT. This gives the protein CASSAGTQSSGNTIYF.

The V call is TRBV19, the J call TRBJ1-4; 7 positions agree with TRBD1. The CDR3 covers 16 residues. The V segment lost 2 bases and the J segment 0 bases; nucleotides outside the gene matches: 3. Germline V gives CDR1 LNHDA, CDR2 SQIVND (reference sequence). Here the CDR3 DNA reads TGTGCCAGTAGTATATCCGGGACAGCAACTAATGAAAAACTGTTTTTT. The encoded protein is CASSISGTATNEKLFF.

This chain connects TRBV18 to TRBJ2-1; D assignment may be TRBD1 or TRBD2 (5 bases each). V lost 2 bases, J lost 2 bases, and 19 bases lay in between. CDR3 length: 18 amino acids. Germline V CDR1 and CDR2: KGHSH, LQKENI. The CDR3 coding sequence is TGTGCCAGCTCACCATACTCCGGGACCCACGTAGCCTACAATGAGCAGTTCTTC. Encoded protein: CASSPYSGTHVAYNEQFF.

The rearrangement links TRBV10-3 to TRBJ1-2; D may be TRBD1 (6 bases). Germline V gene lookup returns CDR1 ENHRY and CDR2 SYGVKD. The CDR3 consists of 12 residues. Trimming stripped 4 bases from V and 7 bases from J, with 10 bases between. The CDR3 sequence: CAISGGGLGYTF. As DNA, the CDR3 is TGTGCCATCAGTGGCGGGGGGCTTGGCTACACCTTC.

The rearrangement uses TRBV5-1 and TRBJ1-1, with 11 bases fitting TRBD1. CDR3 length: 14 residues. With V trimmed by 0 bases and J by 7 bases, 2 bases remained unmatched. The germline gives CDR1 SGHRS, CDR2 YFSETQ. CDR3 nucleotides: TGCGCCAGCAGCTTGGGGACAGGGGGCGTTGAAGCTTTCTTT. Translation gives CASSLGTGGVEAFF.

V gene TRBV5-4 combines with J gene TRBJ2-5, with D perhaps matching TRBD2 (5 bases). V lost 4 bases to trimming and J lost 4 bases, with 17 bases between them. Germline CDR1 and CDR2: SGHNT and YYREEE (reference sequence). This CDR3 has 15 amino acids. The CDR3: CASSTARGRRETQYF. CDR3 nucleotide sequence: TGTGCCAGCAGCACAGCCCGGGGAAGGCGAGAGACCCAGTACTTC.

This sequence joins TRBV30 and TRBJ2-7; possibly TRBD1 for D (6 bases). This CDR3 contains 11 residues. Germline V gene sequence: CDR1 GTSNPN, CDR2 SVGIG (reference sequence). V was cut by 2 bases and J by 6 bases, with 8 bases left in between. The CDR3 here is CAWSNRVEQYF. CDR3 DNA: TGTGCCTGGAGTAACAGGGTCGAGCAGTACTTC. The full variable domain, completed using reference TRBV30 and TRBJ2-7, is SQTIHQWPATLVQPVGSPLSLECTVEGTSNPNLYWYRQAAGRGLQLLFYSVGIGQISSEVPQNLSASRPQDRQFILSSKKLLLSDSGFYLCAWSNRVEQYFGPGTRLTVT.

The chain is built from TRBV10-1 and TRBJ1-1; a weak D match, TRBD1 (5 bases). Trimming removed 6 bases from V and 9 bases from J, with 14 bases in between. The CDR3 extends over 12 amino acids. Germline V CDR1 and CDR2: WNHNN, SYGVQD (reference sequence). The CDR3 spells CASSGSGTKAFF. CDR3 nucleotide sequence: TGCGCCAGCAGCGGTTCCGGGACTAAAGCTTTCTTT.

J is TRBJ2-7 and V is TRBV6-1; possible D gene TRBD1, 5 bases. Germline lookup yields CDR1 MNHNS and CDR2 SASEGT. The CDR3 covers 15 residues. Trimming removed 2 bases at V and 0 bases at J, with 11 bases between. The CDR3 loop reads CASSELMTVSYEQYF. The DNA for the CDR3 is TGTGCCAGCAGTGAATTAATGACAGTCTCCTACGAGCAGTACTTC.

V usage is TRBV6-4 and J usage is TRBJ1-1; 8 bases match TRBD1. Germline V gene sequence: CDR1 MRHNA, CDR2 SNTAGT. This CDR3 has 13 amino acids. The V and J ends lost 4 bases and 4 bases, in that order; junction bases with no gene match: 2. The CDR3 bases are TGTGCCAGCAGTGTTACAGGGGGCACTGAAGCTTTCTTT. This codes for CASSVTGGTEAFF.